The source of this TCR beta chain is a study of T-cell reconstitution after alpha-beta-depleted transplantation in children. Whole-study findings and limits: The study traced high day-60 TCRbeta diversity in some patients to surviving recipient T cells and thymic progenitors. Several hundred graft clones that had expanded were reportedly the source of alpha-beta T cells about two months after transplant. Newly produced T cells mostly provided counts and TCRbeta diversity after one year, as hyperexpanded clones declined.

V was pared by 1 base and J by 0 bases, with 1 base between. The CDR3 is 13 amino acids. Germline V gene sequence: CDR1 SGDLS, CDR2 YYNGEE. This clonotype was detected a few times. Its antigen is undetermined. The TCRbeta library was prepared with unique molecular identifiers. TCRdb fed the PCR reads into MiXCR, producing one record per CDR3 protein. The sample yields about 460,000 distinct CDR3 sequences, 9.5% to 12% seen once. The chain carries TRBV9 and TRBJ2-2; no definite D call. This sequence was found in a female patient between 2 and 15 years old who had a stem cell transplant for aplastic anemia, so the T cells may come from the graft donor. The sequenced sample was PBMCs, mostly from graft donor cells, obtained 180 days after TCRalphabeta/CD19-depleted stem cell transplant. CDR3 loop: CASSVTNTGELFF. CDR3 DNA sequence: TGTGCCAGCAGCGTAACGAACACCGGGGAGCTGTTTTTT.